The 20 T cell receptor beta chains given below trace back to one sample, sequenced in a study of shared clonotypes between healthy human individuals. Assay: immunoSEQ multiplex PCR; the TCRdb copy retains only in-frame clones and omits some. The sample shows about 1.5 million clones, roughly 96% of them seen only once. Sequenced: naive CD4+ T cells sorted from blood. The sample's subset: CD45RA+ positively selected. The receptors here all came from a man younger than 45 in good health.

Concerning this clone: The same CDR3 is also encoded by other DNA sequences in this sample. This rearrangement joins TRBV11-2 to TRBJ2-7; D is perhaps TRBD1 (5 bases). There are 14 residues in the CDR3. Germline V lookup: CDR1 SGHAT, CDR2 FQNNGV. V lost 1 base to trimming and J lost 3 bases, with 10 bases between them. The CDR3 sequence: CASSLGRVSYEQYF. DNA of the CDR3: TGTGCCAGCAGCTTAGGCAGGGTGAGCTACGAGCAGTACTTC. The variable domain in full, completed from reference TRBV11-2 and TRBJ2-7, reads EAGVAQSPRYKIIEKRQSVAFWCNPISGHATLYWYQQILGQGPKLLIQFQNNGVVDDSQLPKDRFSAERLKGVDSTLKIQPAKLEDSAVYLCASSLGRVSYEQYFGPGTRLTVT.

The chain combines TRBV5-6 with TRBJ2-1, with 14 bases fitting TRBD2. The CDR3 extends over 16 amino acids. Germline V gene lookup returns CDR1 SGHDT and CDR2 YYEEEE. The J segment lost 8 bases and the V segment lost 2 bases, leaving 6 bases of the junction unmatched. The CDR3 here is CASSFSTSGRADEQFF. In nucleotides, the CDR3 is TGTGCCAGCAGCTTTTCGACTAGCGGGAGGGCCGATGAGCAGTTCTTC.

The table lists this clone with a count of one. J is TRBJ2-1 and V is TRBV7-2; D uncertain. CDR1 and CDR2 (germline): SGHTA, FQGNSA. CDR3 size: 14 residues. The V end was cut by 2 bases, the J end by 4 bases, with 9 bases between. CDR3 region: CASSLNPLYNEQFF. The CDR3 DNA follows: TGTGCCAGCAGCTTAAACCCCCTTTACAATGAGCAGTTCTTC.

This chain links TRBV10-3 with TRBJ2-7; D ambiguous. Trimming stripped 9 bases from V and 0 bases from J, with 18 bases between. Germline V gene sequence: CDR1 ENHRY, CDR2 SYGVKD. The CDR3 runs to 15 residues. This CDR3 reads CAIAKPAPSSYEQYF. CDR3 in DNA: TGTGCCATTGCAAAACCTGCGCCTAGCTCCTACGAGCAGTACTTC.

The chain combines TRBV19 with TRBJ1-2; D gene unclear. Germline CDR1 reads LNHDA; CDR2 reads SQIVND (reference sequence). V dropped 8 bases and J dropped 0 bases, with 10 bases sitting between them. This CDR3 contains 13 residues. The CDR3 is CASLEGSNYGYTF. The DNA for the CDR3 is TGTGCCAGTCTAGAGGGATCTAACTATGGCTACACCTTC.

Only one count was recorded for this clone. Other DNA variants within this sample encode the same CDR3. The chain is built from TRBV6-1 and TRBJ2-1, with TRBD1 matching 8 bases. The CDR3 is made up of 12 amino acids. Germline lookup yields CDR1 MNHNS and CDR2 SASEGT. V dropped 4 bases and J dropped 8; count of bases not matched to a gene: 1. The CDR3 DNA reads TGTGCCAGCAGTGCGACAGGGGATGAGCAGTTCTTC. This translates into CASSATGDEQFF.

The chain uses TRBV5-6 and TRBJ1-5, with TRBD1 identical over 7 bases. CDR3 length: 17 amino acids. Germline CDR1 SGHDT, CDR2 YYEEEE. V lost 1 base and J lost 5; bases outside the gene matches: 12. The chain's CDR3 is CASSLLVTGRTDQPQHF. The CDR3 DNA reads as TGTGCCAGCAGCTTGTTGGTGACAGGGAGGACCGATCAGCCCCAGCATTTT.

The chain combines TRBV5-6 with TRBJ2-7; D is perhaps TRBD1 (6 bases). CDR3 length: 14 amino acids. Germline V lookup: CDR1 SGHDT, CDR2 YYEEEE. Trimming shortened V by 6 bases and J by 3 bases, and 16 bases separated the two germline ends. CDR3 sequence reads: CASTFRGTGYEQYF. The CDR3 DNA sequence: TGTGCCAGCACCTTCAGGGGAACAGGCTACGAGCAGTACTTC.

CDR3 sequence reads: CASSLVRTDVSGANVLTF. The CDR3 region has the DNA TGTGCCAGCAGCTTGGTTCGGACAGACGTCTCTGGGGCCAACGTCCTGACTTTC. The rearrangement uses TRBV5-4 and TRBJ2-6; TRBD1 might be the D (6 bases). Trimming stripped 0 bases from V and 0 bases from J, with 13 bases between. The CDR3 covers 18 residues. CDR1 is SGHNT and CDR2 is YYREEE in the germline V gene (reference sequence).

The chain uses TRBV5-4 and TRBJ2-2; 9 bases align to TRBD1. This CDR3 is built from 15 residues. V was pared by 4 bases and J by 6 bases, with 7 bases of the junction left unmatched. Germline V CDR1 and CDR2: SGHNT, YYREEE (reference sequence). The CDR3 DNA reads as TGTGCCAGCAGCAGGACAGGGGCTGTTGCCGGGGAGCTGTTTTTT. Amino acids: CASSRTGAVAGELFF.

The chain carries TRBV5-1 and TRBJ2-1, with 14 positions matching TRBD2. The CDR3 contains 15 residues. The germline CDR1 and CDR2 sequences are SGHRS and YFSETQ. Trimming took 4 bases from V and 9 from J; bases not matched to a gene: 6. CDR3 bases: TGCGCCAGCAGCGTAGGACTAGCGGGAGGAAGTGAGCAGTTCTTC. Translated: CASSVGLAGGSEQFF.

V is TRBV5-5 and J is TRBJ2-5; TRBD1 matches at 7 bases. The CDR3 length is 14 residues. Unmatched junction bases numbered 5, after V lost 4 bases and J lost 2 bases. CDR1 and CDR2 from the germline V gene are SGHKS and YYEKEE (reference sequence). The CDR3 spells CASSAGTAQETQYF. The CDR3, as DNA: TGTGCCAGCAGCGCTGGGACAGCTCAAGAGACCCAGTACTTC.

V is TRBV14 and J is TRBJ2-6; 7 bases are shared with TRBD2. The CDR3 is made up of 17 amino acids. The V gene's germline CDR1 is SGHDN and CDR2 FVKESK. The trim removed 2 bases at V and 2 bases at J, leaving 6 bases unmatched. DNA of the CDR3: TGTGCCAGCAGCCAACCCCGCGGGGGAGCTGGGGCCAACGTCCTGACTTTC. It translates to CASSQPRGGAGANVLTF.

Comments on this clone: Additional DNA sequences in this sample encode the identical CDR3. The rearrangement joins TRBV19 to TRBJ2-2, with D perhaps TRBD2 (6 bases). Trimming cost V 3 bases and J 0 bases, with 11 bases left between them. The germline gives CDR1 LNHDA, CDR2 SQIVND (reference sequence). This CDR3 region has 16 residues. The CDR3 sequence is CASSIPGGPNTGELFF. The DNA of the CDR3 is TGTGCCAGTAGTATCCCCGGGGGACCGAACACCGGGGAGCTGTTTTTT.

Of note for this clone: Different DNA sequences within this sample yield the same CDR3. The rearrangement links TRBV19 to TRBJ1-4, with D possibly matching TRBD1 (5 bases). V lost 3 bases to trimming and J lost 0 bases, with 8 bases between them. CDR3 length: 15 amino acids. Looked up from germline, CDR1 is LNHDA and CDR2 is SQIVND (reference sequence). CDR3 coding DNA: TGTGCCAGTAGTATTGGGGGGGCAACTAATGAAAAACTGTTTTTT. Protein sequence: CASSIGGATNEKLFF.

CDR3: CAISNYNEQFF. CDR3 sequence (DNA): TGTGCCATCAGTAACTACAATGAGCAGTTCTTC. The rearrangement links TRBV10-3 to TRBJ2-1; D call uncertain. Germline lookup yields CDR1 ENHRY and CDR2 SYGVKD. Trimming removed 5 bases at V and 3 bases at J, with 2 bases between. The CDR3 extends over 11 amino acids.

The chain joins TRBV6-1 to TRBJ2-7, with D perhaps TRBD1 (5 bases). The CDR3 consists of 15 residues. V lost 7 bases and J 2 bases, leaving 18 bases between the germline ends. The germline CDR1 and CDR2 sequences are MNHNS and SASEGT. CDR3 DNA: TGTGCCAGCAAGATTAGGCAGGGCGATCCCTACGAGCAGTACTTC. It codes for CASKIRQGDPYEQYF.

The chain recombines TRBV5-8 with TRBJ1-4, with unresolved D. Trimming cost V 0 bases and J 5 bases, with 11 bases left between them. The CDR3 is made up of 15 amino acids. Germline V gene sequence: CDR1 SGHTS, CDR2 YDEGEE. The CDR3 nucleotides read TGTGCCAGCAGCTTGGGGTGGAGGGAGAATGAAAAACTGTTTTTT. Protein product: CASSLGWRENEKLFF.

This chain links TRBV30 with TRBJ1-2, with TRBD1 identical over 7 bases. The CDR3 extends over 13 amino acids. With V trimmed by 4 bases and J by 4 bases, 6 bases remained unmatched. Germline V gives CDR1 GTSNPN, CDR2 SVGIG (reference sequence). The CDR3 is CAWTAGGPYGYTF. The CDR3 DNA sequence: TGTGCCTGGACGGCAGGGGGTCCCTATGGCTACACCTTC.

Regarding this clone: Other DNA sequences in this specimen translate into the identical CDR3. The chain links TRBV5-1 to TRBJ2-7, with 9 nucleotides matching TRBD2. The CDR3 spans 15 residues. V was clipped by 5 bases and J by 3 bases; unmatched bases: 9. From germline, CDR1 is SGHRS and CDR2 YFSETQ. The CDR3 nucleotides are TGCGCCAGCAGTTCGGGCCTAGCGGGAATCTACGAGCAGTACTTC. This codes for CASSSGLAGIYEQYF.